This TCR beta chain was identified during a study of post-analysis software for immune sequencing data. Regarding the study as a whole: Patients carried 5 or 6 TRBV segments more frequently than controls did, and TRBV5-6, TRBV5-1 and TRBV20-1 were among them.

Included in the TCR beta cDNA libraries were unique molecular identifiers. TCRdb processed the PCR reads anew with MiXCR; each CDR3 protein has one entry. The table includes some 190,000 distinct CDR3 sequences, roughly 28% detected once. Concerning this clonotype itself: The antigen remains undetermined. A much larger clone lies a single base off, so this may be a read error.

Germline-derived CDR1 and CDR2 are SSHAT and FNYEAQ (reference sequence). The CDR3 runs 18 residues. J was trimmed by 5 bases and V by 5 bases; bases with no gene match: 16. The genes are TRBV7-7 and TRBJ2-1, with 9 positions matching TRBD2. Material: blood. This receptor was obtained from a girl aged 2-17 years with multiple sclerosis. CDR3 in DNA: TGTGCCAGCAGCCCGAAATTGATGAGCGGGAGGCCGAACAATGAGCAGTTCTTC. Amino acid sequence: CASSPKLMSGRPNNEQFF.